The rows below give T cell receptor beta chains drawn from one sample of a study of blood T cell repertoires in COVID-19. Clones were read by immunoSEQ multiplex PCR, and TCRdb kept only the in-frame ones, dropping some. The sample holds 150,000 or so clones; about 90% are singletons and the top ten take approximately 3.8%. The specimen was PBMCs or T cells enriched from blood (not recorded which). Source of these receptors: a woman aged 40-49 years who had been exposed to COVID-19. CDR3s include the opening cysteine and the closing phenylalanine or tryptophan. The order of the fields is CDR3 protein, CDR3 DNA, V gene, clone size, J gene, D gene. The D gene is left open where the match is weak. Where a row states a size, it is once, few, many or the class of an expanded clone; other rows omit it.

CDR3: CASSGRGGEDTQYF; DNA: TGTGCCAGCAGCGGCCGGGGAGGGGAAGATACGCAGTATTTT; V: TRBV7-8; size: .; J: TRBJ2-3; D: TRBD2
CDR3: CASRSEGYEQYF; DNA: TGTGCCAGCCGCTCTGAGGGTTACGAGCAGTACTTC; V: TRBV7-9; size: .; J: TRBJ2-7; D: .
CDR3: CASSLFGSNYEQYF; DNA: TGTGCCAGCAGTTTATTCGGGTCGAACTACGAGCAGTACTTC; V: TRBV27; size: .; J: TRBJ2-7; D: .
CDR3: CASSDSTGGNQPQHF; DNA: TGTGCCAGCAGTGACTCGACAGGGGGGAATCAGCCCCAGCATTTT; V: TRBV6-4; size: .; J: TRBJ1-5; D: TRBD1
CDR3: CASSLVGGINQPQHF; DNA: TGCGCCAGCAGCTTGGTGGGGGGGATAAATCAGCCCCAGCATTTT; V: TRBV5-1; size: .; J: TRBJ1-5; D: .
CDR3: CASSLETGGTTEAFF; DNA: TGTGCCAGCAGCTTAGAGACTGGAGGTACCACTGAAGCTTTCTTT; V: TRBV7-9; size: .; J: TRBJ1-1; D: .
CDR3: CASSTLGGKGNTIYF; DNA: TGTGCCAGCAGTACCTTGGGGGGGAAAGGAAACACCATATATTTT; V: TRBV28; size: .; J: TRBJ1-3; D: .
CDR3: CASSQDRAGYTF; DNA: TGCGCCAGCAGCCAGGACAGGGCTGGCTACACCTTC; V: TRBV4-1; size: .; J: TRBJ1-2; D: TRBD1
CDR3: CASSASPYKGSGVFYGYTF; DNA: TGTGCCAGCAGCGCCTCTCCATATAAGGGGTCGGGCGTGTTCTACGGCTACACCTTC; V: TRBV5-5; size: once; J: TRBJ1-2; D: .
CDR3: CASSQALVGHRVDF; DNA: TGCGCCAGCAGCCAAGCATTAGTCGGGCACAGGGTGGACTTC; V: TRBV4-1; size: .; J: TRBJ2-5; D: .
CDR3: CASSVERGGLSTDTQYF; DNA: TGTGCCAGCAGCGTCGAAAGGGGGGGCTTGAGCACAGATACGCAGTATTTT; V: TRBV9; size: .; J: TRBJ2-3; D: .
CDR3: CASRSGVGTEAFF; DNA: TGTGCCAGCAGATCGGGGGTCGGCACTGAAGCTTTCTTT; V: TRBV28; size: .; J: TRBJ1-1; D: .
CDR3: CASSPDRGSPLHF; DNA: TGTGCCAGCAGTCCCGATAGGGGGTCACCCCTCCACTTT; V: TRBV12-3/TRBV12-4; size: .; J: TRBJ1-6; D: .
CDR3: CASSLGGPSEQYF; DNA: TGCGCCAGCAGCTTGGGAGGCCCCAGCGAGCAGTACTTC; V: TRBV5-1; size: .; J: TRBJ2-7; D: .
CDR3: CASSLDGLEETQYF; DNA: TGTGCCAGCAGCTTGGACGGACTAGAAGAGACCCAGTACTTC; V: TRBV5-4; size: .; J: TRBJ2-5; D: TRBD2
CDR3: CASSSRTGGSAEQYF; DNA: TGTGCCAGCAGCTCCCGGACGGGCGGGAGCGCCGAGCAGTACTTC; V: TRBV5-5; size: .; J: TRBJ2-7; D: TRBD2
CDR3: CASSPSLTGADTQYF; DNA: TGTGCCAGCAGCCCGAGCTTGACAGGGGCAGATACGCAGTATTTT; V: TRBV11-3; size: .; J: TRBJ2-3; D: TRBD1
CDR3: CASRLARGRGIFF; DNA: TGTGCAAGTCGCTTAGCCCGAGGACGAGGGATATTCTTC; V: TRBV12-2; size: .; J: TRBJ2-1; D: .
CDR3: CASSDMFPGNTIYF; DNA: TGTGCCAGCAGCGACATGTTTCCTGGAAACACCATATATTTT; V: TRBV6-5; size: .; J: TRBJ1-3; D: .
CDR3: CASSIDTGAPGNTIYF; DNA: TGTGCCAGTAGTATAGATACAGGGGCGCCTGGAAACACCATATATTTT; V: TRBV19; size: .; J: TRBJ1-3; D: TRBD1
CDR3: CASGLQLNTEAFF; DNA: TGTGCTAGTGGGCTCCAGTTGAACACTGAAGCTTTCTTT; V: TRBV12-5; size: once; J: TRBJ1-1; D: .
CDR3: CASSPTYTNTGELFF; DNA: TGTGCCAGCAGTCCCACTTATACGAACACCGGGGAGCTGTTTTTT; V: TRBV16; size: .; J: TRBJ2-2; D: .
CDR3: CASSSSTGGTGELFF; DNA: TGCGCCAGCAGCTCTTCGACAGGGGGCACCGGGGAGCTGTTTTTT; V: TRBV5-1; size: .; J: TRBJ2-2; D: TRBD1
CDR3: CASSTSTTYEQYF; DNA: TGTGCCAGCTCGACTAGCACCACCTACGAGCAGTACTTC; V: TRBV2; size: .; J: TRBJ2-7; D: TRBD2
CDR3: CASSYPWTDNEQFF; DNA: TGTGCCAGCAGTTATCCGTGGACAGACAATGAGCAGTTCTTC; V: TRBV6-2/TRBV6-3; size: .; J: TRBJ2-1; D: .
CDR3: CASTRTGLIYGYTF; DNA: TGTGCCAGCACTCGGACAGGGCTAATCTATGGCTACACCTTC; V: TRBV2; size: .; J: TRBJ1-2; D: TRBD1
CDR3: CASSPSYRGYGYTF; DNA: TGTGCCAGCAGCCCAAGTTACCGGGGCTATGGCTACACCTTC; V: TRBV11-2; size: .; J: TRBJ1-2; D: .
CDR3: CATARDSNQPQHF; DNA: TGTGCCACCGCCAGGGATAGCAATCAGCCCCAGCATTTT; V: TRBV15; size: few; J: TRBJ1-5; D: .